The entry below describes one T cell receptor (beta chain). Repertoires were generated with immunoSEQ multiplex PCR, while TCRdb's copy carries only in-frame clones and drops some. The data show roughly 2,300,000 clones, around 92% seen once. This entry is derived from a study of shared clonotypes between healthy human individuals. Germline V gene lookup returns CDR1 KGHSH and CDR2 LQKENI. The CDR3 is made up of 19 amino acids. The V and J ends lost 2 bases and 0 bases, in that order; junction bases with no gene match: 10. The chain carries TRBV18 and TRBJ1-1; 12 nucleotides align to TRBD1. The receptor's source is a man aged 18 to 30 in good health. Some clones in this sample may be carry-over from other donors' samples. Sequenced sample: naive CD4+ T cells from PBMCs. As to subset: CD45RA+ positively selected. CDR3 protein: CASSPLTGTGGTLNTEAFF. The CDR3, as DNA: TGTGCCAGCTCACCATTAACCGGGACAGGGGGCACATTGAACACTGAAGCTTTCTTT.